This T cell receptor beta chain was profiled in a study of Ad26.COV2.S vaccination and SARS-CoV-2 variants. Treatment given: some 20 received Ad26.COV2.S at low or high dose, single or two shots; 5 received placebo; per-sample allocation not given. Samples were taken on day 63 after the first vaccine or placebo injection. Profiled with immunoSEQ multiplex PCR; TCRdb holds only in-frame clones, not every one. The sample holds fewer than 400,000 clones; around 83% are singletons and the top ten take 1.5% to 2.5%. In germline, CDR1 is LNHDA, CDR2 SQIVND (reference sequence). V shed 4 bases and J shed 1 base, with 13 bases lying between them. This CDR3 contains 16 residues.

The sequence came from a person aged 18-65 years who received the Ad26.COV2.S COVID-19 vaccine or a placebo. The gene calls are TRBV19 and TRBJ1-4; unclear D gene. The specimen comprised peripheral blood, sampled in a trial of Ad26.COV2.S vaccine versus placebo. This CDR3 is CASSTKDRRTNEKLFF. DNA for the CDR3: TGTGCCAGTAGTACGAAGGACCGACGAACTAATGAAAAACTGTTTTTT. Using reference TRBV19 and TRBJ1-4 for the parts outside the CDR3, the full variable domain is DGGITQSPKYLFRKEGQNVTLSCEQNLNHDAMYWYRQDPGQGLRLIYYSQIVNDFQKGDIAEGYSVSREKKESFPLTVTSAQKNPTAFYLCASSTKDRRTNEKLFFGSGTQLSVL.